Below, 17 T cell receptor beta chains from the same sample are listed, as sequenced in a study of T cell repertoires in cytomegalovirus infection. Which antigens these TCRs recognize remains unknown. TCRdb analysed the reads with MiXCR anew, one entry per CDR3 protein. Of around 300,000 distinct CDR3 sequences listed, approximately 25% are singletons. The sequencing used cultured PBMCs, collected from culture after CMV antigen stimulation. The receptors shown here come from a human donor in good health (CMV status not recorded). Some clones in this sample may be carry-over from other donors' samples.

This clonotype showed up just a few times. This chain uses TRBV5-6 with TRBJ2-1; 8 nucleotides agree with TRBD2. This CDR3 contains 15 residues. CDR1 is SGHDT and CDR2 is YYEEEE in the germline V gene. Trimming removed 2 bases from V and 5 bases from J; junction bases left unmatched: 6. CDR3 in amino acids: CASSFFELADNEQFF. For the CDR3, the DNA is TGTGCCAGCAGCTTCTTTGAACTAGCGGACAATGAGCAGTTCTTC.

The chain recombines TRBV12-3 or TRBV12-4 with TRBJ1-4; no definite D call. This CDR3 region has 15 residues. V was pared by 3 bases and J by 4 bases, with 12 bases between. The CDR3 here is CASSFGRPSNEKLFF. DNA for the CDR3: TGTGCCAGCAGTTTCGGACGGCCAAGTAATGAAAAACTGTTTTTT.

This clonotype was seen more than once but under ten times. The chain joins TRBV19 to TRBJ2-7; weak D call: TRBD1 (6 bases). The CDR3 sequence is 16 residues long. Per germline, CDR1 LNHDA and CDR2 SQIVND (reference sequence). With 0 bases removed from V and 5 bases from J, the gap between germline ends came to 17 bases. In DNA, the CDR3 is TGTGCCAGTAGTATAGAAGCGGCAGGGGCTATCCACGAGCAGTACTTC. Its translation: CASSIEAAGAIHEQYF.

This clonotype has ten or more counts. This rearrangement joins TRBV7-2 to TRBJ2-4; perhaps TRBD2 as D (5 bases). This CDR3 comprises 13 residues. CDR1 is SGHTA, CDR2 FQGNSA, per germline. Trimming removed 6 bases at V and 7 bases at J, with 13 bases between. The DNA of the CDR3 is TGTGCCAGCAGTATCGGGGAAGCGAACATTCAGTACTTC. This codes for CASSIGEANIQYF.

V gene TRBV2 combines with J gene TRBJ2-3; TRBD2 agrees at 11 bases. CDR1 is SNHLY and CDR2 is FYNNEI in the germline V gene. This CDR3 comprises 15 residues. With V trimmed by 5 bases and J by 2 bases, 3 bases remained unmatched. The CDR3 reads CASSRLAGPTDTQYF. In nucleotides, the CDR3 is TGTGCCAGCAGTCGACTAGCGGGACCCACAGATACGCAGTATTTT.

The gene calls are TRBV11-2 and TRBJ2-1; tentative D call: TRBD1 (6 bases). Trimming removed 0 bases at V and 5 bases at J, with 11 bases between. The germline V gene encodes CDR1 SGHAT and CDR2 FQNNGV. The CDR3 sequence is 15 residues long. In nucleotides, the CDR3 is TGTGCCAGCAGCTTAGAGGGGGCAGCACACAATGAGCAGTTCTTC. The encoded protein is CASSLEGAAHNEQFF.

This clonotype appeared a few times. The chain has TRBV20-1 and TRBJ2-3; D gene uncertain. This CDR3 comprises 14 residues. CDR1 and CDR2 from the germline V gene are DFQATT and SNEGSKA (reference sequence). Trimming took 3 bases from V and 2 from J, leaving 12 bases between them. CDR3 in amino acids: CSASLGLNTDTQYF. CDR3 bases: TGCAGTGCTAGTCTTGGCCTTAACACAGATACGCAGTATTTT.

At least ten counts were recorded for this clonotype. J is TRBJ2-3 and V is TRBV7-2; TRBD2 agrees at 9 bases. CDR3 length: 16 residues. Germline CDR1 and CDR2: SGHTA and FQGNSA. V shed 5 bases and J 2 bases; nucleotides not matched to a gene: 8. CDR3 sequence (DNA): TGTGCCAGCAGCCCTGGGCTAGCGGGAAACACAGATACGCAGTATTTT. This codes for CASSPGLAGNTDTQYF.

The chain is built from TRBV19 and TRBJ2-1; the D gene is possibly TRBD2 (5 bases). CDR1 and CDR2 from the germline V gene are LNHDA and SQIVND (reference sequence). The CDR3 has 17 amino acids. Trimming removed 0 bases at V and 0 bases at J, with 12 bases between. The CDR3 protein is CASSIESGSSSYNEQFF. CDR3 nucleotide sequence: TGTGCCAGTAGTATAGAAAGCGGTTCCAGCTCCTACAATGAGCAGTTCTTC.

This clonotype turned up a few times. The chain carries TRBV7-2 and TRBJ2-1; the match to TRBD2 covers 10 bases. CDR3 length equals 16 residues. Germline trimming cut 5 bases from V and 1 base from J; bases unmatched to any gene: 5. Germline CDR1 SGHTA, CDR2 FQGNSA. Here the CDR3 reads CASSLIAGGSYNEQFF. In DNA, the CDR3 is TGTGCCAGCAGCCTAATAGCGGGAGGATCCTACAATGAGCAGTTCTTC.

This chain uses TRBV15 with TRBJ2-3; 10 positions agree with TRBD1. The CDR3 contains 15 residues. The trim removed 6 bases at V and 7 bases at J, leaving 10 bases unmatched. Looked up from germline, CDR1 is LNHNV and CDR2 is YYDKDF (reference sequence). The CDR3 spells CATRVGQGVLYTQYF. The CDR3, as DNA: TGTGCCACCAGGGTAGGACAGGGGGTTTTATATACGCAGTATTTT.

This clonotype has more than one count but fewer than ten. CDR3 protein: CASGQAGLSGELFF. Written as DNA, the CDR3 is TGTGCCAGCGGACAAGCAGGGCTGAGCGGGGAGCTGTTTTTT. The gene calls are TRBV7-3 and TRBJ2-2, with D possibly matching TRBD1 (5 bases). This CDR3 spans 14 amino acids. V dropped 8 bases and J dropped 7 bases, with 17 bases sitting between them. Germline loops: CDR1 SGHTA, CDR2 FQGTGA.

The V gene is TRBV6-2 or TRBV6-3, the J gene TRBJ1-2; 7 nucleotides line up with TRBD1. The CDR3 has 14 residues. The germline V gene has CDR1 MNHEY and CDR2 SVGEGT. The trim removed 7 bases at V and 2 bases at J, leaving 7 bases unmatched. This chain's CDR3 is CASTIGTANYGYTF. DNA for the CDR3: TGTGCCAGCACCATCGGGACAGCCAACTATGGCTACACCTTC.

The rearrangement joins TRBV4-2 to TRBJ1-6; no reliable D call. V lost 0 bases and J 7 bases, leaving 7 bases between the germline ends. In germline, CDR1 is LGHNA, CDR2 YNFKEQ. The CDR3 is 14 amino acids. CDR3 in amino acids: CASSQDIGNSPLHF. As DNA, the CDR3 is TGTGCCAGCAGCCAAGATATCGGAAATTCACCCCTCCACTTT.

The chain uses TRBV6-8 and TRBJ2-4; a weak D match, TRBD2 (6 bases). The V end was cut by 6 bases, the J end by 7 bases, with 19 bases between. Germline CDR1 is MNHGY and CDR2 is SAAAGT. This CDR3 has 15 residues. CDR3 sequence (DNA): TGTGCCAGCAGGTGGGCGGGACGGCCTATGAACATTCAGTACTTC. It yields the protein CASRWAGRPMNIQYF.

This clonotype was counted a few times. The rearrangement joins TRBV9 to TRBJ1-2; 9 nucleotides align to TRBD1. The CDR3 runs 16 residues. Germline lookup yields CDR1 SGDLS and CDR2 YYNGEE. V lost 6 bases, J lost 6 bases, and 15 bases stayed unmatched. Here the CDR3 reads CASTFGVVDRGDGYTF. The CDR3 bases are TGTGCCAGCACCTTTGGGGTCGTGGACAGGGGAGATGGCTACACCTTC.

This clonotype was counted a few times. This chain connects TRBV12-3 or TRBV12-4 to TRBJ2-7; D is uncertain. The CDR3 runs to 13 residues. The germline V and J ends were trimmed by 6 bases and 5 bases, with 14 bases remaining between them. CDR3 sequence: CASSPAGSHEQYF. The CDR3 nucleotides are TGTGCCAGCAGCCCTGCCGGTAGTCACGAGCAGTACTTC.